This T cell receptor beta chain was documented in a study of a mutant IDH1 vaccine in newly diagnosed glioma. Study-wide context: Vaccine administration was initiated 4-6 weeks following radiotherapy alone, or with temozolomide cycles. Radiotherapy, temozolomide, or both had been given previously, and both were given to most.

The CDR3 loop spans 14 amino acids. Germline CDR1 and CDR2: MNHNY and SVGAGI (reference sequence). V was clipped by 5 bases and J by 4 bases, with 14 bases between them. Findings and limits, study-wide: Alterations occurring in top peripheral T cell clonotypes seemed unrelated to pseudoprogression.

The data were produced by immunoSEQ multiplex PCR, yet TCRdb's version contains in-frame clones alone and is incomplete. The table has about 60,000 clones, 80% to 85% seen once; the top ten hold more than 3%. Points on this clone: Its specificity is not known.

Time point here: week 47, end of study. Mutant IDH1 20-mer peptide, at 300 ug, made up each vaccine dose, with topical imiquimod. Weeks 1, 3, 5, 7, 11, 15, 19 and 23 were when patients received their eight vaccinations. This clonotype was sampled from a woman aged 45-65 years with glioma. The rearrangement uses TRBV6-6 and TRBJ1-1; no definite D call. Material: PBMCs, obtained from a glioma patient whose treatment included an IDH1 peptide vaccine. The CDR3 reads CASSNSSRGTEAFF. In nucleotides, the CDR3 is TGTGCCAGCAGTAACAGCTCCCGGGGCACTGAAGCTTTCTTT.